These 5 T cell receptor beta chains share one sample of origin, sequenced in a study of radiotherapy plus CTLA-4 blockade in lung cancer (dated by TCRdb to about 2018). Libraries were built with the immunoSEQ multiplex PCR assay. Held by TCRdb, this immuneACCESS table contains in-frame sequences only and omits some clones. Under half of the omission traces to an unresolved V gene where checked; the cause of the rest is unknown. This sample has 65,000 to 90,000 clones in its table, and roughly 86% of those were observed once. Clones ranked in the top ten supply 0.87% of the sample. The input for sequencing was peripheral blood, taken from a patient treated with radiotherapy plus ipilimumab. These receptor sequences come from a human donor with non-small cell lung cancer who had stable disease on radiotherapy plus ipilimumab.

V usage is TRBV19 and J usage is TRBJ1-5; D unresolved. The CDR3 consists of 14 residues. Germline V gene sequence: CDR1 LNHDA, CDR2 SQIVND (reference sequence). V dropped 2 bases and J dropped 4 bases, with 9 bases sitting between them. CDR3 sequence (DNA): TGTGCCAGTAGTATAAGTATGGGGAATCAGCCCCAGCATTTT. It yields the protein CASSISMGNQPQHF.

V is TRBV19 and J is TRBJ2-1; TRBD2 might be the D (6 bases). Germline V lookup: CDR1 LNHDA, CDR2 SQIVND (reference sequence). The CDR3 consists of 15 residues. V was shortened by 5 bases and J by 3 bases, with 14 bases between the two germline ends. This CDR3 is CASSRLADYYNEQFF. In DNA form, the CDR3 reads TGTGCCAGTAGTCGATTAGCGGACTACTACAATGAGCAGTTCTTC.

The CDR3 coding sequence is TGCGCCAGCAGCTTGGCCCGGGACAGCCAAGAGACCCAGTACTTC. The encoded protein is CASSLARDSQETQYF. The rearrangement uses TRBV5-1 and TRBJ2-5, with 7 bases lining up with TRBD1. Germline CDR1 is SGHRS and CDR2 is YFSETQ. This CDR3 is built from 15 residues. V was clipped by 0 bases and J by 1 base; unmatched bases: 3.

This chain connects TRBV11-2 to TRBJ2-1, with D possibly TRBD2 on 6 matching bases. CDR1 and CDR2 (germline): SGHAT, FQNNGV. Deletions cut 4 bases from V and 7 bases from J, with 17 bases between. CDR3 length equals 15 residues. This CDR3 is CASSSKGLLGNEQFF. CDR3 nucleotides: TGTGCCAGCAGCTCAAAGGGACTTCTTGGTAATGAGCAGTTCTTC. Combining the CDR3 with reference TRBV11-2 and TRBJ2-1 gives the whole variable domain EAGVAQSPRYKIIEKRQSVAFWCNPISGHATLYWYQQILGQGPKLLIQFQNNGVVDDSQLPKDRFSAERLKGVDSTLKIQPAKLEDSAVYLCASSSKGLLGNEQFFGPGTRLTVL.

This chain joins TRBV19 and TRBJ1-1, with D possibly TRBD1 on 6 matching bases. Looked up from germline, CDR1 is LNHDA and CDR2 is SQIVND (reference sequence). This CDR3 is 14 amino acids long. V was cut by 5 bases and J by 4 bases, with 14 bases left in between. The CDR3 region has the DNA TGTGCCAGTAGTTTCTTAGGGGGAGCCACTGAAGCTTTCTTT. Protein sequence: CASSFLGGATEAFF. Together with reference TRBV19 and TRBJ1-1, the CDR3 gives the full variable domain: DGGITQSPKYLFRKEGQNVTLSCEQNLNHDAMYWYRQDPGQGLRLIYYSQIVNDFQKGDIAEGYSVSREKKESFPLTVTSAQKNPTAFYLCASSFLGGATEAFFGQGTRLTVV.